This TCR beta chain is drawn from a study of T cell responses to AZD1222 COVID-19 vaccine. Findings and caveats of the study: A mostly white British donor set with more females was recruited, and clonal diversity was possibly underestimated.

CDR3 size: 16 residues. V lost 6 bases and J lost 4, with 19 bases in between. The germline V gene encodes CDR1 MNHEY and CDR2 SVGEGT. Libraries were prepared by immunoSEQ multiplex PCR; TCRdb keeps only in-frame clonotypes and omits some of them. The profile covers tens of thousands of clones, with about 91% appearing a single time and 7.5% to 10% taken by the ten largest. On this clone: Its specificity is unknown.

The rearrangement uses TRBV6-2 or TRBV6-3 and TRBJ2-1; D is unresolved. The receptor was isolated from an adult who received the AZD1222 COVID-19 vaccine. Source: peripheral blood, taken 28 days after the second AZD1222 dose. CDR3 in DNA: TGTGCCAGCAGCTCCCTTCTACTCATTAGATACAATGAGCAGTTCTTC. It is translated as CASSSLLLIRYNEQFF.